The entry that follows covers one T cell receptor beta chain sequence. The TCRbeta library incorporated unique molecular identifiers. TCRdb passed the PCR reads through MiXCR, listing each CDR3 protein once. The sample includes a few hundred thousand distinct CDR3 sequences, about 9.3% of them seen just once. The V gene's germline CDR1 is SQVTM and CDR2 ANQGSEA. This CDR3 comprises 11 residues. Unmatched junction bases numbered 2, after V lost 7 bases and J lost 5 bases. This sample is drawn from a study of T-cell reconstitution after alpha-beta-depleted transplantation in children. This specimen consisted of PBMCs from the stem cell graft donor, obtained from the stem cell graft. The sequence was collected from a human donor who donated a stem cell graft to a child with acute lymphoblastic leukemia. The chain carries TRBV29-1 and TRBJ2-3; 8 bases align to TRBD1. The CDR3 DNA reads TGCAGCGGTACAGGGGGAGATACGCAGTATTTT. Its protein product is CSGTGGDTQYF.